One sample yielded the 8 T cell receptor beta chains listed below, sequenced in a study of blood T cell repertoires in COVID-19. This table comes from immunoSEQ multiplex PCR, and its TCRdb copy is limited to in-frame clones, with some not included. Here the sample spans some 530,000 clones, approximately 85% being singletons. The sample was peripheral blood. The receptors originated from a human donor in a cohort sampled during active COVID-19.

In its sample, this clone was seen once. CDR3 DNA: TGTGCCAGCAGCCAAGATGAGGGACTAGCGGGAATCAATGAGCAGTTCTTC. Its protein product is CASSQDEGLAGINEQFF. The chain carries TRBV14 and TRBJ2-1, with 13 bases that match TRBD2. Trimming removed 0 bases from V and 6 bases from J; junction bases left unmatched: 5. This CDR3 contains 17 residues. Germline CDR1 reads SGHDN; CDR2 reads FVKESK.

The V and J genes are TRBV11-2 and TRBJ2-3; possibly TRBD1 for D (5 bases). The V gene lost 2 bases and the J gene lost 5 bases, with 11 bases spanning the gap. The CDR3 is 14 residues long. Germline CDR1 is SGHAT and CDR2 is FQNNGV. In nucleotides, the CDR3 is TGTGCCAGCAGCTTATGGCAGGGCGGAGATACGCAGTATTTT. Protein: CASSLWQGGDTQYF. The full variable domain, with the rest looked up from reference TRBV11-2 and TRBJ2-3, is EAGVAQSPRYKIIEKRQSVAFWCNPISGHATLYWYQQILGQGPKLLIQFQNNGVVDDSQLPKDRFSAERLKGVDSTLKIQPAKLEDSAVYLCASSLWQGGDTQYFGPGTRLTVL.

V gene TRBV4-2 combines with J gene TRBJ1-6; D perhaps matches TRBD1 (6 bases). V was pared by 0 bases and J by 6 bases, with 15 bases between. The CDR3 is 17 amino acids. Per germline, CDR1 LGHNA and CDR2 YNFKEQ. CDR3 sequence (DNA): TGTGCCAGCAGCCAAGATTCAGCGGGGGCTTTTAATTCACCCCTCCACTTT. Protein sequence: CASSQDSAGAFNSPLHF.

V is TRBV9 and J is TRBJ2-7; 8 nucleotides match TRBD1. The CDR3 loop spans 17 amino acids. Germline assignment: CDR1 SGDLS and CDR2 YYNGEE. Losses at the gene ends were 4 bases for V and 0 bases for J; bases not matched to a gene: 12. Here the CDR3 DNA reads TGTGCCAGCAGCCTCGAGGACAGGGATCCCCCCTCCTACGAGCAGTACTTC. Residues: CASSLEDRDPPSYEQYF.

This clone appeared a single time. The rearrangement uses TRBV27 and TRBJ1-2, with 7 bases aligning to TRBD1. The CDR3 covers 16 residues. V lost 5 bases, J lost 2 bases, and 11 bases stayed unmatched. Per the germline V gene, CDR1 is MNHEY and CDR2 is SMNVEV (reference sequence). The CDR3 is CASSPIEQGLNYGYTF. The CDR3 nucleotides are TGTGCCAGCAGTCCAATAGAACAGGGGCTAAACTATGGCTACACCTTC.

This clone appeared a few times. This sequence joins TRBV7-2 and TRBJ2-7, with D uncertain. CDR3 size: 11 residues. V gave up 3 bases and J gave up 6 bases, with 6 bases separating them. In germline, CDR1 is SGHTA, CDR2 FQGNSA. Here the CDR3 reads CASSFFREQYF. CDR3 coding DNA: TGTGCCAGCAGCTTTTTTCGCGAGCAGTACTTC.

The sample holds a few counts of this clone. The genes are TRBV7-3 and TRBJ2-1; no clear D. Per germline, CDR1 SGHTA and CDR2 FQGTGA. The CDR3 loop spans 16 amino acids. The V gene lost 4 bases and the J gene lost 0 bases, with 13 bases spanning the gap. This CDR3 reads CASSSTTLSSYNEQFF. The CDR3 bases are TGTGCCAGCAGCTCCACTACCCTAAGCTCCTACAATGAGCAGTTCTTC. The entire variable domain, with the rest obtained from reference TRBV7-3 and TRBJ2-1, is as follows: GAGVSQTPSNKVTEKGKYVELRCDPISGHTALYWYRQSLGQGPEFLIYFQGTGAADDSGLPNDRFFAVRPEGSVSTLKIQRTERGDSAVYLCASSSTTLSSYNEQFFGPGTRLTVL.

J is TRBJ1-5 and V is TRBV28; D possibly corresponds to TRBD1 (6 bases). Germline CDR1 MDHEN, CDR2 SYDVKM. V shed 7 bases and J shed 5 bases, with 21 bases lying between them. The CDR3 has 16 residues. The CDR3 sequence is CASIGGGRAYDQPQHF. The CDR3 coding sequence is TGTGCCAGCATAGGCGGGGGCAGGGCGTATGATCAGCCCCAGCATTTT.